This T cell receptor beta chain was sequenced during a study of blood T cell repertoires in COVID-19. Whole-study context: COVID-19 samples, acute and convalescent, were from the United States, Italy and Spain. Sample material is recorded as cDNA or gDNA derived from T cells, B-cell-depleted T cells, or PBMCs.

This CDR3 comprises 14 residues. Trimming took 4 bases from V and 4 from J; bases not matched to a gene: 10. Germline V CDR1 and CDR2: SQVTM, ANQGSEA. Some clones are missing from TCRdb's copy, which holds only in-frame ones; the method was immunoSEQ multiplex PCR. The table has about 160,000 clones, roughly 84% seen once; the top ten hold 2.9%. The receptor comes from a woman aged 55 to 70 with acute or convalescent COVID-19. The V gene is TRBV29-1, the J gene TRBJ2-7; 7 nucleotides agree with TRBD2. The sequenced material came from peripheral blood. CDR3 DNA: TGCAGCGTTGGCCGAGCCGGGGGGTGGTACGAGCAGTACTTC. Translated, it gives CSVGRAGGWYEQYF.